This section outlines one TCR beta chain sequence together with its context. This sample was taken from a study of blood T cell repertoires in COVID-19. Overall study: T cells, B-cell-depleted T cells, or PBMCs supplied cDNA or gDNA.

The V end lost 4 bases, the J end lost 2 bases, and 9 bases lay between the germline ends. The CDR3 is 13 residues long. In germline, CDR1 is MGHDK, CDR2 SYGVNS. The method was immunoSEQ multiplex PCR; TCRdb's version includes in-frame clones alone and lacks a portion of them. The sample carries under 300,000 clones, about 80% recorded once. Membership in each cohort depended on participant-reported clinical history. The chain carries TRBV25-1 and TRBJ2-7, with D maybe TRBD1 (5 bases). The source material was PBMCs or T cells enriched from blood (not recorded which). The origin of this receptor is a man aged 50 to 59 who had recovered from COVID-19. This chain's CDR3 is CASSVARAYEQYF. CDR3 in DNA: TGTGCCAGCAGTGTGGCCAGGGCCTACGAGCAGTACTTC.